This T cell receptor beta chain derives from a study of blood T cells in healthy people across ages. Combining a sample-barcoded 5' primer with a J-beta primer mix, a second PCR ran for 7 to 11 cycles. Each cDNA molecule was tagged by a template-switch adaptor with 12 random nucleotides. In TCRdb, the 5' RACE reads were re-called with MiXCR into one record per CDR3 protein. The sample includes approximately 900,000 distinct CDR3 sequences, 29% of them seen just once. Germline-derived CDR1 and CDR2 are ENHRY and SYGVKD. With 6 bases removed from V and 3 bases from J, the gap between germline ends came to 13 bases. This CDR3 spans 14 amino acids. This clonotype has a count of ten or more. The same data also went into a second study, on T cells of mothers and their children.

This sequence originates from a woman aged 40 to 49 in good health. Material: blood. The chain joins TRBV10-3 to TRBJ2-3, with D possibly TRBD1 on 5 matching bases. CDR3 protein: CAIRGDFATDTQYF. As DNA, the CDR3 is TGTGCCATCAGAGGGGATTTTGCGACAGATACGCAGTATTTT.